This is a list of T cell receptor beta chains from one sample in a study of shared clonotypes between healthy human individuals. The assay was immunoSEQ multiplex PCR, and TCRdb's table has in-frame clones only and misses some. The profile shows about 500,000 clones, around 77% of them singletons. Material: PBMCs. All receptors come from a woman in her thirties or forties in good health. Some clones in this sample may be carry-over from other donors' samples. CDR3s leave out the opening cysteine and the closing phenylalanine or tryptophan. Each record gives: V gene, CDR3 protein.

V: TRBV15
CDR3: ATSRGTGGGYKQY

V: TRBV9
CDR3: ASSPPSGRPDEQF

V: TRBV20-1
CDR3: SAARYEQF

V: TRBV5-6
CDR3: ASSWGSSTDTQY

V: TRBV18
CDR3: ASSASPGPRNSPLH

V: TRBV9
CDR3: ASSVNRDTEAF

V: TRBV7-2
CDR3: ASSLGGRTDTQY

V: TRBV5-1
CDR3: ASGGLGDTQY

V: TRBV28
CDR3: ASSFAQH

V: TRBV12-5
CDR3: ASGLNRGAPFQSTEAF

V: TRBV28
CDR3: ASRQTPGELF

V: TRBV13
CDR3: ASSLRSTNEKLF

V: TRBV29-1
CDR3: AWSRGALSPLH

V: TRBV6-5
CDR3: ASSSPNYEQY

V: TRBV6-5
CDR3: ASRASGTYEQY

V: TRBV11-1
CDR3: ASSLGFNQPQH

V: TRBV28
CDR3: ASKKSNEQF

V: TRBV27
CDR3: ASSPYLAGAFVADTQY

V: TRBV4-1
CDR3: ASSQGTSSTYEQY

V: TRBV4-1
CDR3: ASSPVVPSLGYT

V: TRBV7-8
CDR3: ASSLDGSSYNEQF

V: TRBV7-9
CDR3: ASSIATGVSSYNEQF

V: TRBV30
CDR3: AWTDRGDYGYT

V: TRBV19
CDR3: ASSINYNTGELF

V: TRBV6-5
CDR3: ASSYGGGRVGGYT

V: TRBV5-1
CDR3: ASSAGGTGYSYEQY

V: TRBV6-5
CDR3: ASSYTSGNTIY

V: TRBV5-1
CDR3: ASSSDPRAYNGNEQF

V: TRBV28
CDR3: ASSLTGGWGSDQPQH